The rows below give T cell receptor beta chains drawn from one sample of a study of T cell responses to AZD1222 COVID-19 vaccine. Libraries were prepared by immunoSEQ multiplex PCR; TCRdb keeps only in-frame clonotypes and omits some of them. The sample carries about 180,000 clones, over 75% recorded once. The sample was peripheral blood, taken on day 0 of AZD1222 vaccination. Every receptor here comes from an adult in good health. CDR3s include the opening cysteine and the closing phenylalanine or tryptophan. Fields, in order: J gene, clone size, D gene, V gene, CDR3 protein, CDR3 DNA. The D gene is left open where the match is weak. Size tells how often a clone was seen (once, few, many) or the class of an expanded clone, and some rows leave it out.

J gene: TRBJ2-1
clone size: -
D gene: TRBD2
V gene: TRBV11-3
CDR3 protein: CASSPPGTSGGRGLNEQFF
CDR3 DNA: TGTGCCAGCAGCCCCCCCGGGACTAGCGGGGGCCGGGGCCTCAATGAGCAGTTCTTC

J gene: TRBJ2-7
clone size: -
D gene: -
V gene: TRBV6-1
CDR3 protein: CASSESSTVPVPYF
CDR3 DNA: TGTGCCAGCAGTGAATCATCGACCGTCCCAGTTCCGTACTTC

J gene: TRBJ2-1
clone size: -
D gene: -
V gene: TRBV9
CDR3 protein: CASSKTGYNEQFF
CDR3 DNA: TGTGCCAGCAGCAAAACAGGGTACAATGAGCAGTTCTTC

J gene: TRBJ1-1
clone size: -
D gene: -
V gene: TRBV18
CDR3 protein: CASSPGPERLHTEAFF
CDR3 DNA: TGTGCCAGCTCACCAGGTCCGGAAAGGTTACACACTGAAGCTTTCTTT

J gene: TRBJ2-5
clone size: -
D gene: TRBD2
V gene: TRBV7-9
CDR3 protein: CASSLGAGSETQYF
CDR3 DNA: TGTGCCAGCAGCTTAGGAGCGGGGTCCGAGACCCAGTACTTC

J gene: TRBJ1-2
clone size: -
D gene: TRBD1
V gene: TRBV5-1
CDR3 protein: CASSLGTGGYGYTF
CDR3 DNA: TGCGCCAGCAGCTTGGGGACAGGGGGTTATGGCTACACCTTC

J gene: TRBJ1-1
clone size: -
D gene: TRBD1
V gene: TRBV9
CDR3 protein: CASSGQGAGTEAFF
CDR3 DNA: TGTGCCAGCAGCGGACAGGGGGCTGGCACTGAAGCTTTCTTT

J gene: TRBJ2-1
clone size: -
D gene: -
V gene: TRBV11-3
CDR3 protein: CASSLRAGANYNEQFF
CDR3 DNA: TGTGCCAGCAGCTTGAGGGCAGGGGCAAATTACAATGAGCAGTTCTTC

J gene: TRBJ1-1
clone size: -
D gene: -
V gene: TRBV3-1/TRBV3-2
CDR3 protein: CASSRGRSAEAFF
CDR3 DNA: TGTGCCAGCAGCCGGGGACGGTCGGCTGAAGCTTTCTTT

J gene: TRBJ2-5
clone size: -
D gene: TRBD2
V gene: TRBV5-8
CDR3 protein: CASSSPTIGAGGERETQYF
CDR3 DNA: TGTGCCAGCAGCTCACCGACCATCGGAGCGGGGGGGGAACGAGAGACCCAGTACTTC

J gene: TRBJ2-1
clone size: -
D gene: -
V gene: TRBV27
CDR3 protein: CASSLSWSNEQFF
CDR3 DNA: TGTGCCAGCAGTTTATCGTGGAGCAATGAGCAGTTCTTC

J gene: TRBJ2-7
clone size: -
D gene: TRBD2
V gene: TRBV5-1
CDR3 protein: CASRWTSGGFYEQYF
CDR3 DNA: TGCGCCAGCAGGTGGACTAGCGGGGGGTTCTACGAGCAGTACTTC

J gene: TRBJ2-6
clone size: -
D gene: -
V gene: TRBV5-8
CDR3 protein: CASSRGPWANVLTF
CDR3 DNA: TGTGCCAGCAGCCGCGGGCCATGGGCCAACGTCCTGACTTTC

J gene: TRBJ2-2
clone size: -
D gene: -
V gene: TRBV3-1/TRBV3-2
CDR3 protein: CASSQEGIGELFF
CDR3 DNA: TGTGCCAGCAGCCAAGAGGGGATCGGGGAGCTGTTTTTT

J gene: TRBJ2-3
clone size: -
D gene: -
V gene: TRBV9
CDR3 protein: CASSVGLGGRTDTQYF
CDR3 DNA: TGTGCCAGCAGCGTAGGTCTCGGGGGCCGCACAGATACGCAGTATTTT

J gene: TRBJ1-6
clone size: few
D gene: -
V gene: TRBV7-8
CDR3 protein: CASSPLGWANSPLHF
CDR3 DNA: TGTGCCAGCAGCCCGTTAGGGTGGGCGAATTCACCCCTCCACTTT

J gene: TRBJ2-3
clone size: -
D gene: TRBD2
V gene: TRBV6-5
CDR3 protein: CASSDPPGLVDTQYF
CDR3 DNA: TGTGCCAGCAGCGACCCTCCGGGACTAGTAGATACGCAGTATTTT

J gene: TRBJ1-6
clone size: once
D gene: TRBD1
V gene: TRBV5-8
CDR3 protein: CASSIGQGFRGPLHF
CDR3 DNA: TGTGCCAGCAGCATAGGACAGGGCTTTAGGGGACCCCTCCACTTT

J gene: TRBJ1-4
clone size: -
D gene: -
V gene: TRBV11-2
CDR3 protein: CASSRGEATEKLFF
CDR3 DNA: TGTGCCAGCAGCCGGGGAGAGGCCACTGAAAAACTGTTTTTT

J gene: TRBJ2-7
clone size: -
D gene: TRBD1
V gene: TRBV28
CDR3 protein: CASSLPGQLTYEQYF
CDR3 DNA: TGTGCCAGCAGTCTACCGGGACAGCTAACCTACGAGCAGTACTTC

J gene: TRBJ2-3
clone size: -
D gene: TRBD1
V gene: TRBV6-5
CDR3 protein: CASRTGGRDTQYF
CDR3 DNA: TGTGCCAGTAGGACAGGGGGAAGAGATACGCAGTATTTT

J gene: TRBJ2-1
clone size: -
D gene: TRBD2
V gene: TRBV9
CDR3 protein: CASSATRGDVGRRHNEQFF
CDR3 DNA: TGTGCCAGCAGCGCCACACGGGGGGACGTTGGAAGACGGCACAATGAGCAGTTCTTC

J gene: TRBJ2-5
clone size: -
D gene: TRBD2
V gene: TRBV18
CDR3 protein: CASSPRDGGFETQYF
CDR3 DNA: TGTGCCAGCTCACCACGGGACGGGGGGTTCGAGACCCAGTACTTC

J gene: TRBJ1-2
clone size: -
D gene: -
V gene: TRBV29-1
CDR3 protein: CSVEALGDPNYGYTF
CDR3 DNA: TGCAGCGTTGAAGCCCTGGGGGACCCCAACTATGGCTACACCTTC

J gene: TRBJ2-2
clone size: -
D gene: TRBD2
V gene: TRBV7-6
CDR3 protein: CASTHGGIAGSTGELFF
CDR3 DNA: TGTGCCAGCACCCATGGGGGGATAGCGGGGTCCACCGGGGAGCTGTTTTTT

J gene: TRBJ1-6
clone size: -
D gene: -
V gene: TRBV6-2/TRBV6-3
CDR3 protein: CASSYSRMAGRVPDNSPLHF
CDR3 DNA: TGTGCCAGCAGTTACTCTCGGATGGCTGGGCGCGTTCCGGATAATTCACCCCTCCACTTT

J gene: TRBJ2-1
clone size: -
D gene: TRBD1
V gene: TRBV5-4
CDR3 protein: CASSYPGQGPSEQFF
CDR3 DNA: TGTGCCAGCAGCTATCCGGGACAGGGCCCTAGTGAGCAGTTCTTC

J gene: TRBJ2-7
clone size: -
D gene: -
V gene: TRBV20-1
CDR3 protein: CSAREYYEQYF
CDR3 DNA: TGCAGTGCTAGAGAATACTACGAGCAGTACTTC